These T cell receptor beta chains were read from a single sample in a study of lymphopenia after photon versus proton radiotherapy. TCRdb keeps only in-frame clones here, not all; method: immunoSEQ multiplex PCR. The top ten clones hold roughly 2.3% of a sample with around 66,000 clones, approximately 83% of them seen once. Here the sequenced sample was peripheral blood, taken from a patient treated with photon-based radiotherapy. The receptors here all came from a man in his forties with gastric cancer. Both conserved end residues are part of each CDR3. D genes are given only for firm matches. Clone size, where shown, is once, few, many, or a class for clones that have expanded.

14	TRBV19	TRBD1	.	TRBJ2-5	CASSKQGAWETQYF	TGTGCCAGTAGTAAACAGGGGGCATGGGAGACCCAGTACTTC
15	TRBV18	.	.	TRBJ2-1	CASSPGTGGVNEQFF	TGTGCCAGCTCACCAGGAACCGGGGGAGTCAATGAGCAGTTCTTC
13	TRBV7-2	.	few	TRBJ2-1	CASSRNKNNEQFF	TGTGCCAGCAGCCGTAACAAGAACAATGAGCAGTTCTTC
11	TRBV29-1	TRBD1	.	TRBJ1-2	CSVVAGGGYTF	TGCAGCGTTGTAGCAGGGGGAGGCTACACCTTC
14	TRBV18	TRBD1	.	TRBJ2-7	CASSPGAGGSEQYF	TGTGCCAGCTCACCTGGGGCAGGGGGCTCCGAGCAGTACTTC
13	TRBV7-3	.	few	TRBJ1-2	CASSPGISYGYTF	TGTGCCAGCAGCCCGGGGATCTCTTATGGCTACACCTTC
16	TRBV10-3	.	.	TRBJ2-7	CAISDHRDLRLYEQYF	TGTGCCATCAGTGACCACAGGGACCTCCGACTTTACGAGCAGTACTTC
15	TRBV7-8	TRBD1	.	TRBJ1-2	CASSLGLDRIYGYTF	TGTGCCAGCAGCTTAGGCCTGGACAGGATTTATGGCTACACCTTC
14	TRBV7-8	.	.	TRBJ1-1	CASSLGQGWAEAFF	TGTGCCAGCAGCTTAGGTCAGGGGTGGGCTGAAGCTTTCTTT
13	TRBV7-8	.	.	TRBJ2-7	CASSFGGSYEQYF	TGTGCCAGCAGCTTTGGCGGGTCCTACGAGCAGTACTTC
17	TRBV9	TRBD2	.	TRBJ2-2	CASSVGLAGVSTGELFF	TGTGCCAGCAGCGTAGGCCTAGCGGGGGTGAGCACCGGGGAGCTGTTTTTT
13	TRBV7-3	.	once	TRBJ2-3	CASSLTTTDTQYF	TGTGCCAGCAGCTTAACCACGACAGATACGCAGTATTTT
14	TRBV18	.	.	TRBJ2-5	CASSPSGQKETQYF	TGTGCCAGCTCACCCTCCGGACAAAAGGAGACCCAGTACTTC
13	TRBV10-3	TRBD1	.	TRBJ1-2	CAISSDRVYGYTF	TGTGCCATCAGTTCCGACAGGGTCTATGGCTACACCTTC
13	TRBV7-3	.	once	TRBJ1-1	CASSAQGNTEAFF	TGTGCCAGCAGCGCCCAAGGGAACACTGAAGCTTTCTTT
17	TRBV7-2	TRBD1	.	TRBJ1-2	CASSTRLPGQGGSGYTF	TGTGCCAGCAGCACCCGGCTGCCCGGACAGGGAGGCAGTGGCTACACCTTC
12	TRBV7-9	.	once	TRBJ1-1	CASSRVNTEAFF	TGTGCCAGCAGCCGAGTGAACACTGAAGCTTTCTTT
14	TRBV5-1	.	.	TRBJ2-3	CASSLATSTDTQYF	TGCGCCAGCAGCTTGGCGACTAGCACAGATACGCAGTATTTT
13	TRBV6-5	.	.	TRBJ1-1	CASSYSNGPEAFF	TGTGCCAGCAGTTACTCGAATGGCCCTGAAGCTTTCTTT
13	TRBV19	.	.	TRBJ1-1	CASSRRGATEAFF	TGTGCCAGTAGCCGCCGGGGAGCCACTGAAGCTTTCTTT
14	TRBV6-4	.	.	TRBJ2-5	CASSDRVAGETQYF	TGTGCCAGCAGTGACAGGGTGGCGGGGGAGACCCAGTACTTC